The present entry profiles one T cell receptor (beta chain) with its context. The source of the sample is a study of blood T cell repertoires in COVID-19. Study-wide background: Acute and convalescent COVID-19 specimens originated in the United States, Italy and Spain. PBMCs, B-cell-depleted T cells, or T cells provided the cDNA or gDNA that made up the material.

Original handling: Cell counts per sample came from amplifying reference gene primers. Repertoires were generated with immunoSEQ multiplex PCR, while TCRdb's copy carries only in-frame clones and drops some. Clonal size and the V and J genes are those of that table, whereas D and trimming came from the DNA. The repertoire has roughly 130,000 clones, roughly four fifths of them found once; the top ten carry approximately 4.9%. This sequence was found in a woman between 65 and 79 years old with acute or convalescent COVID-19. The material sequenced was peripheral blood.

CDR3 loop: CASSDGGGSYNEQFF. As DNA, the CDR3 is TGTGCCAGCAGTGACGGGGGGGGCTCCTACAATGAGCAGTTCTTC. The V and J genes are TRBV6-4 and TRBJ2-1; TRBD2 matches at 7 bases. V gave up 2 bases and J gave up 0 bases; unmatched junction bases: 1. The germline V gene has CDR1 MRHNA and CDR2 SNTAGT. CDR3 length: 15 amino acids.